Below are 15 T cell receptor delta chains sequenced from a single sample in a study of gamma-delta T cells after stem cell transplantation. TCRdb re-called clones from the RT-PCR reads using CATT. The sample holds around 1,500 delta-chain clones; roughly 5.4% are singletons and the top ten take 50% to 65%. The sequenced material came from gamma-delta T cells. Receptor source: a human donor. It is not recorded whose cells these are; they may come from a transplant donor.

This clone is medium-sized (0.01 to 0.1%). A far larger clone is only one base removed, so a read error is likely. V and J are TRDV2 and TRDJ3, with TRDD3 matching over 13 bases. The germline V gene encodes CDR1 GEAIGNYY and CDR2 EKD. CDR3 size: 24 residues. The CDR3 here is CACDTPDPLLGDTRSSRDTRQMFF. The CDR3 region has the DNA TGTGCCTGTGACACCCCTGATCCACTACTGGGGGATACGCGGAGCTCCCGGGACACCCGACAGATGTTTTTC.

This sequence joins TRDV2 and TRDJ1; 8 positions match TRDD3. After removal of 0 bases from V and 3 bases from J, the junction contained 20 bases not matched to a gene. CDR3 length equals 20 residues. CDR1 GEAIGNYY and CDR2 EKD come from the germline V gene. The CDR3 region has the DNA TGTGCCTGTGACACCGTCCCCCCTTTATACTGGGGGCCGAAGTCCGATAAACTCATCTTT. It yields the protein CACDTVPPLYWGPKSDKLIF.

Worth noting for this clone: This sequence is one base from a far larger clone and is likely a read error. The sample carries other DNA sequences with the same CDR3. This chain uses TRAV29/DV5 with TRDJ1, with D possibly TRDD3 on 5 matching bases. Germline V CDR1 and CDR2: NSMFDY, ISSIKDK. CDR3 length: 19 residues. Trimming stripped 0 bases from V and 0 bases from J, with 24 bases between. CDR3 in DNA: TGTGCAGCAAGCGTGTTCTCCGGGGGTCGTGCCTTGTACACCGATAAACTCATCTTT. As protein: CAASVFSGGRALYTDKLIF.

A word on this clone: This likely stems from a read error, as it lies one base from a far larger clone. Other DNA sequences of this sample code for an identical CDR3. The rearrangement uses TRDV1 and TRDJ1; D is ambiguous. The germline CDR1 and CDR2 sequences are TSWWSYY and QGS. This CDR3 contains 19 residues. Trimming left V 0 bases short and J 1 base short, with 21 bases between. The DNA of the CDR3 is TGTGCTCTTGGGGAACTATACATCCCCCGGAGGGTAATCACCGATAAACTCATCTTT. Translated: CALGELYIPRRVITDKLIF.

This clone was seen a handful of times. TCRdb shows a much larger clone's protein in place of this DNA's translation, and the two differ at residue 6, likely through a read error; the protein shown is translated from the DNA. V gene TRDV1 combines with J gene TRDJ1; 7 nucleotides align to TRDD3. Germline loops: CDR1 TSWWSYY, CDR2 QGS. V dropped 4 bases and J dropped 4; count of bases not matched to a gene: 24. CDR3 size: 20 residues. As DNA, the CDR3 is TGTGCTCTTGGGGCACTCCGATTTCTTCCCTCCCCGTACTGGGGCGATAAACTCATCTTT. Its protein is CALGALRFLPSPYWGDKLIF.

This clone came up a few times. A far bigger clonotype differs at one base, so this is likely a read error. Different DNA sequences within this sample yield the same CDR3. V gene TRDV1 combines with J gene TRDJ1, with TRDD3 matching over 8 bases. The germline gives CDR1 TSWWSYY, CDR2 QGS. This CDR3 region has 26 residues. The V segment lost 5 bases and the J segment 4 bases; nucleotides outside the gene matches: 42. The DNA of the CDR3 is TGTGCTCTTGGGATGCGGAGCCCTGCCTCCCCTGACTGGGGATACTATCAACTGAAGGGCTTCGATAAACTCATCTTT. Amino acid sequence: CALGMRSPASPDWGYYQLKGFDKLIF.

In the case of this clone: It differs at one base from a far larger clone, so likely a read error. This sample also contains other DNA sequences that code for the same CDR3. Here the CDR3 reads CALGELGPTSVLGVPYSDKLIF. CDR3 coding DNA: TGTGCTCTTGGAGAACTCGGGCCTACTTCAGTACTGGGGGTCCCTTACTCCGATAAACTCATCTTT. The J gene is TRDJ1, the V gene TRDV1; TRDD3 matches 8 bases. The CDR3 is 22 residues long. Germline V gene data show CDR1 as TSWWSYY and CDR2 as QGS.

To note about this clone: This is likely an artifact of a read error, given a far larger clone one base away. Other nucleotide sequences in the sample specify the same CDR3. V usage is TRDV1 and J usage is TRDJ1, with unresolved D. The CDR3 has 19 amino acids. From germline, CDR1 is TSWWSYY and CDR2 QGS. CDR3 DNA sequence: TGTGCTCTTGGAGAACTATACATTCCCCGGAGGGTAATCACCGATAAACTCATCTTT. Its translation: CALGELYIPRRVITDKLIF.

A remark on this clone: A far larger clone differs by one base, so this is likely a read error. Other nucleotide sequences from this sample produce the same CDR3. The chain employs TRDV1 and TRDJ1, with unresolved D. CDR3 length: 19 amino acids. Germline CDR1 TSWWSYY, CDR2 QGS. Trimming left V 0 bases short and J 0 bases short, with 20 bases between. CDR3 sequence reads: CALGELRRYARFHTDKLIF. DNA of the CDR3: TGTGCTCTTGGGGAACTACGGAGATATGCCCGATTCCACACCGATAAACTCATCTTT.

This clone is medium-sized. This rearrangement joins TRDV1 to TRDJ1, with TRDD2 identical over 8 bases. Germline-derived CDR1 and CDR2 are TSWWSYY and QGS. V shed 3 bases, J shed 3 bases, and the junction held 21 bases outside the gene matches. The CDR3 consists of 20 residues. CDR3 nucleotides: TGTGCTCTTGGGGAGTACTTCCTACGAGGTTTGATGGATACCTCCGATAAACTCATCTTT. Translation: CALGEYFLRGLMDTSDKLIF.

Regarding this clone: Translating this DNA gives a protein that differs at residue 7 from the TCRdb one, which belongs to a much larger clone; a read error is likely, and the protein shown is this translation. The gene calls are TRDV1 and TRDJ1; 11 nucleotides line up with TRDD3. The V gene end was trimmed by 2 bases and the J gene end by 2 bases; junction bases not matched to a gene: 16. The CDR3 loop spans 20 amino acids. The germline V gene encodes CDR1 TSWWSYY and CDR2 QGS. CDR3 DNA: TGTGCTCTTGGGGAAATCCCCCCACTGGGGGATAGAAGGGGGACCGATAAACTCATCTTT. Translating gives CALGEIPPLGDRRGTDKLIF.

About this clone: The likely explanation is a read error, given a far larger clone one base away. J is TRDJ1 and V is TRDV1; the match to TRDD3 covers 13 bases. CDR1 and CDR2 (germline): TSWWSYY, QGS. This CDR3 spans 31 amino acids. V gave up 5 bases and J gave up 0 bases; unmatched junction bases: 48. The CDR3: CALGPTVYANPPNTGGYAADRYPPYTDKLIF. The CDR3 nucleotides read TGTGCTCTTGGGCCAACCGTCTACGCAAACCCCCCTAATACTGGGGGATACGCAGCCGATCGGTACCCTCCGTACACCGATAAACTCATCTTT.

This chain uses TRDV2 with TRDJ2, with 11 bases aligning to TRDD3. Germline V CDR1 and CDR2: GEAIGNYY, EKD. This CDR3 region has 20 residues. Trimming took 0 bases from V and 0 from J; bases not matched to a gene: 11. The CDR3 bases are TGTGCCTGTGACACCGTTCGACTGGGGGATAGTGTGGCTTTGACAGCACAACTCTTCTTT. The encoded protein is CACDTVRLGDSVALTAQLFF.

Comments on this clone: A far larger clone differs by one base, so this is likely a read error. This CDR3 is also generated by other DNA sequences in the sample. This chain connects TRDV1 to TRDJ1, with 8 bases matching TRDD3. This CDR3 has 32 amino acids. Looked up from germline, CDR1 is TSWWSYY and CDR2 is QGS. Germline trimming cut 3 bases from V and 0 bases from J; bases unmatched to any gene: 54. The CDR3 sequence is CALGEGRSTDFVKFLWPPSITGGPRYTDKLIF. The CDR3 region has the DNA TGTGCTCTTGGGGAGGGGAGGAGCACGGATTTTGTTAAGTTTCTCTGGCCTCCTTCAATTACTGGGGGCCCAAGGTACACCGATAAACTCATCTTT.

A note on this clone: It differs at one base from a far larger clone, so likely a read error. In the same sample, other DNA sequences code for this CDR3. The chain employs TRDV3 and TRDJ1; 7 nucleotides agree with TRDD2. The CDR3 sequence is 17 residues long. The germline CDR1 and CDR2 sequences are TVYSNPD and GDNSRS (reference sequence). The junction had 17 bases not matched to a gene; V was cut back by 0 bases and J by 4 bases. The CDR3 here is CAFRVSYLTLANDKLIF. The CDR3 DNA is TGTGCCTTTAGGGTTTCCTACCTAACGCTCGCCAACGATAAACTCATCTTT. The full variable domain, in which reference TRDV3 and TRDJ1 provide the parts outside the CDR3, is CDKVTQSSPDQTVASGSEVVLLCTYDTVYSNPDLFWYRIRPDYSFQFVFYGDNSRSEGADFTQGRFSVKHILTQKAFHLVISPVRTEDSATYYCAFRVSYLTLANDKLIFGKGTRVTVEP.